Below, 16 T cell receptor beta chains from the same sample are listed, as sequenced in a study of blood T cell repertoires in COVID-19. TCRdb's table, derived via immunoSEQ multiplex PCR, lists solely in-frame clones and lacks some. Of 140,000 to 150,000 clones in the sample, roughly 79% are singletons; the top ten hold approximately 2%. The sequenced sample consisted of peripheral blood. These receptors all come from a woman between 55 and 75 years old with acute or convalescent COVID-19.

J is TRBJ2-5 and V is TRBV10-3; 11 bases agree with TRBD2. The CDR3 totals 15 residues. Losses at the gene ends were 6 bases for V and 2 bases for J; bases not matched to a gene: 5. Germline CDR1 reads ENHRY; CDR2 reads SYGVKD. Here the CDR3 DNA reads TGTGCCATCAGAAAGGGACTAGCGGAGCAAGAGACCCAGTACTTC. It codes for CAIRKGLAEQETQYF.

This chain joins TRBV24-1 and TRBJ2-1; 8 bases fit TRBD2. V shed 1 base and J 6 bases; nucleotides not matched to a gene: 7. This CDR3 contains 16 residues. The germline CDR1 and CDR2 sequences are KGHDR and SFDVKD. CDR3: CATSDLGLAGRNEQFF. CDR3 sequence (DNA): TGTGCCACCAGTGATTTAGGACTAGCAGGTCGCAATGAGCAGTTCTTC.

This clone showed up just a few times. Different DNA sequences within this sample yield the same CDR3. For the CDR3, the DNA is TGCGCCAGCAGCTTCCGGGACAGGGGCTACGAGCAGTACTTC. This encodes CASSFRDRGYEQYF. The chain has TRBV5-1 and TRBJ2-7, with 10 bases matching TRBD1. CDR1 is SGHRS and CDR2 is YFSETQ in the germline V gene. The V segment lost 2 bases and the J segment 3 bases; nucleotides outside the gene matches: 2. The CDR3 loop spans 14 amino acids.

The J gene is TRBJ1-4, the V gene TRBV19; 8 positions agree with TRBD1. Germline lookup yields CDR1 LNHDA and CDR2 SQIVND (reference sequence). The CDR3 runs to 19 residues. Unmatched junction bases numbered 16, after V lost 1 base and J lost 6 bases. The CDR3 loop is CASSIGPPYRGGNHEKLFF. As DNA, the CDR3 is TGTGCCAGTAGTATAGGCCCTCCCTACAGGGGGGGAAACCATGAAAAACTGTTTTTT.

This clone has a handful of counts. The chain joins TRBV14 to TRBJ1-1; no firm D call. CDR1 is SGHDN, CDR2 FVKESK, per germline. There are 14 residues in the CDR3. V was pared by 3 bases and J by 4 bases, with 12 bases between. The CDR3 is CASSHLGGRTEAFF. The CDR3 region has the DNA TGTGCCAGCAGCCACCTGGGAGGACGCACTGAAGCTTTCTTT.

The V gene is TRBV2, the J gene TRBJ2-2, with 10 bases identical to TRBD2. The germline gives CDR1 SNHLY, CDR2 FYNNEI. This CDR3 spans 15 amino acids. Trimming removed 2 bases from V and 8 bases from J; junction bases left unmatched: 5. This CDR3 is CASSETLAGAGELFF. CDR3 bases: TGTGCCAGCAGTGAAACCCTAGCGGGGGCGGGGGAGCTGTTTTTT. Filled out from reference TRBV2 and TRBJ2-2, the complete variable domain reads EPEVTQTPSHQVTQMGQEVILRCVPISNHLYFYWYRQILGQKVEFLVSFYNNEISEKSEIFDDQFSVERPDGSNFTLKIRSTKLEDSAMYFCASSETLAGAGELFFGEGSRLTVL.

V is TRBV18 and J is TRBJ2-2; 9 positions agree with TRBD2. CDR1 and CDR2 from the germline V gene are KGHSH and LQKENI. V shed 1 base and J 5 bases; nucleotides not matched to a gene: 5. The CDR3 has 16 residues. CDR3 sequence reads: CASSPLSGSETGELFF. The CDR3 region has the DNA TGTGCCAGCTCACCACTTAGCGGGAGTGAAACCGGGGAGCTGTTTTTT.

The chain recombines TRBV3-1 (or the pseudogene TRBV3-2) with TRBJ2-1; 7 bases align to TRBD2. J gave up 0 bases and V 0 bases, and 11 bases lay outside the gene matches. There are 19 residues in the CDR3. Germline CDR1 LGHDT, CDR2 YNNKEL (reference sequence). This chain's CDR3 is CASSQDPRWGGTSYNEQFF. The CDR3 bases are TGTGCCAGCAGCCAAGACCCCAGGTGGGGGGGGACCTCCTACAATGAGCAGTTCTTC.

This sequence joins TRBV9 and TRBJ1-1, with D perhaps TRBD1 (5 bases). Germline V gives CDR1 SGDLS, CDR2 YYNGEE. V was cut by 0 bases and J by 7 bases, with 13 bases left in between. The CDR3 is 14 amino acids. The CDR3 bases are TGTGCCAGCAGCGTAGATCCAGGGATGGGTGAAGCTTTCTTT. Protein product: CASSVDPGMGEAFF.

This clone was found once. This sequence joins TRBV7-6 and TRBJ2-7; 9 bases match TRBD2. V was pared by 4 bases and J by 6 bases, with 10 bases of the junction left unmatched. CDR1 and CDR2 from the germline V gene are SGHVS and FNYEAQ. CDR3 length equals 15 residues. CDR3 sequence: CASSSSGLAAREQYF. In DNA, the CDR3 is TGTGCCAGCAGCTCGTCGGGACTAGCAGCCCGCGAGCAGTACTTC.

The chain recombines TRBV5-1 with TRBJ2-3; tentative D call: TRBD2 (6 bases). The CDR3 is 13 residues long. V dropped 4 bases and J dropped 5 bases, with 11 bases sitting between them. Germline CDR1 and CDR2: SGHRS and YFSETQ. CDR3 protein: CASSGGLQDTQYF. Here the CDR3 DNA reads TGCGCCAGCAGCGGGGGACTGCAAGATACGCAGTATTTT.

The chain combines TRBV7-9 with TRBJ1-1; 7 bases are a match to TRBD1. The CDR3 length is 13 residues. The V segment lost 4 bases and the J segment 5 bases; nucleotides outside the gene matches: 4. Germline values: CDR1 SEHNR, CDR2 FQNEAQ (reference sequence). CDR3 DNA: TGTGCCAGCAGCTCCTCAGGGGGAACTGAAGCTTTCTTT. Encoded protein: CASSSSGGTEAFF. Variable domain in full (rest from reference TRBV7-9 and TRBJ1-1): DTGVSQNPRHKITKRGQNVTFRCDPISEHNRLYWYRQTLGQGPEFLTYFQNEAQLEKSRLLSDRFSAERPKGSFSTLEIQRTEQGDSAMYLCASSSSGGTEAFFGQGTRLTVV.

The chain employs TRBV27 and TRBJ1-1; D not certain. The CDR3 spans 15 residues. CDR1 and CDR2 from the germline V gene are MNHEY and SMNVEV (reference sequence). Between the trimmed V and J ends, which lost 5 bases and 0 bases, there was a span of 13 bases. DNA for the CDR3: TGTGCCAGCAGTATTACAGACGCAGTGAACACTGAAGCTTTCTTT. It specifies CASSITDAVNTEAFF.

Here the CDR3 reads CASSSTSGSYEQYF. CDR3 sequence (DNA): TGTGCCAGCAGCTCGACTAGCGGGAGCTACGAGCAGTACTTC. The chain combines TRBV11-2 with TRBJ2-7; 12 nucleotides match TRBD2. This CDR3 is 14 amino acids long. Looked up from germline, CDR1 is SGHAT and CDR2 is FQNNGV. V was clipped by 4 bases and J by 3 bases; unmatched bases: 1.

J is TRBJ2-7 and V is TRBV5-1; 14 nucleotides align to TRBD2. This CDR3 comprises 16 residues. Looked up from germline, CDR1 is SGHRS and CDR2 is YFSETQ. V lost 4 bases to trimming and J lost 7 bases; unmatched junction nucleotides: 10. CDR3 in DNA: TGCGCCAGCAGCCCTAGACTAGCGGGAGGGCCGGGGGAGCAGTACTTC. This gives the protein CASSPRLAGGPGEQYF.

This sequence joins TRBV4-1 and TRBJ2-3; D remains ambiguous. Per germline, CDR1 MGHRA and CDR2 YSYEKL. The CDR3 extends over 14 amino acids. V was clipped by 1 base and J by 4 bases, with 9 bases between them. This CDR3 is CASSQAPVADTQYF. The CDR3 DNA sequence: TGCGCCAGCAGCCAAGCTCCGGTGGCAGATACGCAGTATTTT.